This T cell receptor (beta chain) was retrieved from a study of patients and donors after allogeneic stem cell transplantation. One entry per CDR3 protein results from TCRdb running MiXCR on the RT-PCR reads. The data contain roughly 960,000 distinct CDR3 sequences, 15% to 20% of them singletons. The CDR3 consists of 14 residues. The trim removed 4 bases at V and 5 bases at J, leaving 6 bases unmatched. Germline V gene lookup returns CDR1 DFQATT and CDR2 SNEGSKA (reference sequence). Material for sequencing was blood, either unsorted or a sorted T cell fraction (not recorded which). The TCR was taken from a human donor who was either an allogeneic HSCT recipient or a stem cell or donor lymphocyte infusion donor (not recorded which). It is not recorded whose cells these are; they may come from a transplant donor. The chain recombines TRBV20-1 with TRBJ2-1, with 9 bases matching TRBD2. CDR3 in amino acids: CSAIPAGGNNEQFF. The CDR3 DNA reads TGCAGTGCTATACCAGCGGGGGGAAACAATGAGCAGTTCTTC.